Sequencing of this TCR beta chain was carried out in a study of shared T cell receptors in the human thymus. This clone was picked up a small number of times. The data were produced by immunoSEQ multiplex PCR, yet TCRdb's version contains in-frame clones alone and is incomplete. The table records roughly 710,000 clones, 70% to 90% of them present only once. After removal of 0 bases from V and 2 bases from J, the junction contained 7 bases not matched to a gene. This CDR3 is built from 17 residues. The V gene's germline CDR1 is SGHKS and CDR2 YYEKEE (reference sequence). These same data were also listed under a study on human thymus T cells. From that study: Healthy Finnish infants undergoing corrective surgery for congenital heart defects provided the donor material. The thymus tissue came from resections taken during corrective heart surgery.

The sample consisted of thymocytes. The chain recombines TRBV5-5 with TRBJ2-1; TRBD2 aligns across 8 bases. This TCR derives from a girl younger than two with a congenital heart defect. The CDR3 DNA is TGTGCCAGCAGCTTGGACGGGGGGGGCAGGGCCTACAATGAGCAGTTCTTC. Translated: CASSLDGGGRAYNEQFF.